This T cell receptor (beta chain) was profiled in a study of cytomegalovirus exposure and HLA in healthy donors. Researchers ran the PCR with 60 Vbeta and 13 Jbeta primers. Some clones are missing from TCRdb's copy, which holds only in-frame ones; the method was immunoSEQ multiplex PCR. The profile shows 140,000 to 150,000 clones, around 78% of them singletons. Per the germline V gene, CDR1 is MNHEY and CDR2 is SVGAGI. The CDR3 consists of 14 residues. The V and J genes are TRBV6-5 and TRBJ2-5; TRBD2 matches at 7 bases. The J call is doubtful: the DNA matches TRBJ2-7 better. The sample was PBMCs. The TCR originated in a man in his forties in good health and CMV-seropositive. In nucleotides, the CDR3 is TGTGCCAGCAGTCGCTCTAGCGGTGCCTACGAGCAGTACTTC. Translated: CASSRSSGAYEQYF.